This T cell receptor (beta chain) was observed in a study of T cells in Graves' hyperthyroidism and ophthalmopathy. Study-wide results and limits: Blood also held most thyroid clonotypes expanded beyond 0.001.

Amplified TCR beta CDR3 regions came from RNA transcripts. TCR CDR3 underwent first-round RT-PCR with the HTBI primer set. TCRdb passed the multiplex PCR reads through MiXCR, listing each CDR3 protein once. This table has 150,000 or so distinct CDR3 sequences, approximately 20% appearing once. The V gene lost 3 bases and the J gene lost 4 bases, with 12 bases spanning the gap. The CDR3 is 14 amino acids. Germline-derived CDR1 and CDR2 are DFQATT and SNEGSKA (reference sequence). Clinical symptoms, serum thyroxine and TRAb, thyroid ultrasound and orbital computed tomography together formed the diagnostic basis. This clonotype was detected many times. Its antigen is not known.

This chain uses TRBV20-1 with TRBJ1-4; no firm D call. This TCR came from a woman in her forties or fifties with Graves' hyperthyroidism that later progressed to Graves' ophthalmopathy. Sample: blood. The CDR3 loop is CSARHRAFNEKLFF. The DNA of the CDR3 is TGCAGTGCTAGGCACCGGGCCTTTAATGAAAAACTGTTTTTT.